The 26 T cell receptor beta chains in this list originate from one sample, sequenced in a study of cytomegalovirus exposure and HLA in healthy donors. Vbeta (60) and Jbeta (13) primers were used in the PCR. Data came from immunoSEQ multiplex PCR; TCRdb stores just in-frame clones and leaves some out. The table lists 150,000 to 200,000 clones, around 90% of them singletons, with around 1% in the top ten. Input material: PBMCs. These receptors all come from a boy between 2 and 10 years old in good health and CMV-seronegative.

The rearrangement uses TRBV6-1 and TRBJ2-1, with D tentatively TRBD2 (5 bases). V lost 8 bases to trimming and J lost 5 bases, with 13 bases between them. CDR3 length equals 13 residues. From germline, CDR1 is MNHNS and CDR2 SASEGT. CDR3 DNA: TGTGCCAGCGGCGCAGGACTGGACAATGAGCAGTTCTTC. Its translation: CASGAGLDNEQFF.

The J gene is TRBJ2-5, the V gene TRBV7-9; TRBD2 is a possible D gene (7 bases). The V end was cut by 5 bases, the J end by 5 bases, with 15 bases between. Germline V gene data show CDR1 as SEHNR and CDR2 as FQNEAQ (reference sequence). This CDR3 has 14 amino acids. DNA of the CDR3: TGTGCCAGCAGCAATGGGGGGGCCCGGGAGACCCAGTACTTC. It specifies CASSNGGARETQYF.

The V gene is TRBV28, the J gene TRBJ2-2; perhaps TRBD1 as D (6 bases). The CDR3 extends over 16 amino acids. The germline V gene has CDR1 MDHEN and CDR2 SYDVKM. V lost 5 bases and J 1 base, leaving 14 bases between the germline ends. The CDR3 bases are TGTGCCAGCAGTGGGGGCAGGCACTTGAACACCGGGGAGCTGTTTTTT. It specifies CASSGGRHLNTGELFF.

V and J are TRBV4-1 and TRBJ2-2; TRBD2 aligns across 7 bases. The CDR3 is made up of 15 amino acids. V was pared by 4 bases and J by 3 bases, with 5 bases of the junction left unmatched. The germline gives CDR1 MGHRA, CDR2 YSYEKL. The chain's CDR3 is CASSPRGVDTGELFF. The CDR3 DNA reads as TGCGCCAGCAGCCCCCGGGGGGTGGACACCGGGGAGCTGTTTTTT.

Concerning this clone itself: A junction end diverges from the germline sequence, so it may reflect a read error. V and J are TRBV4-1 and TRBJ1-6, with 7 positions matching TRBD1. The CDR3 length is 16 residues. Germline CDR1 and CDR2: MGHRA and YSYEKL. Written as DNA, the CDR3 is TGCGCCAGCAGCCAAGATTGGGACAGCTATAGTTCACCCCTCCACTTT. This translates into CASSQDWDSYSSPLHF.

This sequence joins TRBV15 and TRBJ2-2; D ambiguous. The CDR3 covers 15 residues. V lost 1 base and J lost 2, with 8 bases in between. Germline loops: CDR1 LNHNV, CDR2 YYDKDF (reference sequence). This chain's CDR3 is CATSRGTLNTGELFF. The DNA for the CDR3 is TGTGCCACCAGCAGAGGAACCCTAAACACCGGGGAGCTGTTTTTT.

This chain joins TRBV5-1 and TRBJ2-1, with D possibly matching TRBD2 (5 bases). Germline lookup yields CDR1 SGHRS and CDR2 YFSETQ. This CDR3 is built from 15 residues. V lost 7 bases and J 10 bases, leaving 24 bases between the germline ends. CDR3 sequence: CASQNSGSTSGEQFF. The DNA for the CDR3 is TGCGCCAGCCAGAACAGTGGATCCACCTCGGGGGAGCAGTTCTTC.

Only a few counts were recorded for this clone. The chain is built from TRBV5-6 and TRBJ2-7; TRBD2 matches 8 bases. This CDR3 has 14 residues. Germline assignment: CDR1 SGHDT and CDR2 YYEEEE. V lost 2 bases and J lost 9; bases outside the gene matches: 10. The CDR3 sequence is CASSLGTSGLGQYF. In DNA, the CDR3 is TGTGCCAGCAGCTTAGGAACTAGCGGCCTCGGGCAGTACTTC.

The V and J genes are TRBV5-4 and TRBJ1-1; D is undetermined. V lost 4 bases to trimming and J lost 0 bases, with 16 bases between them. The CDR3 has 16 amino acids. The V gene's germline CDR1 is SGHNT and CDR2 YYREEE (reference sequence). The CDR3 bases are TGTGCCAGCAGCATAGGCGGTCCAGCCATGAACACTGAAGCTTTCTTT. This sequence encodes CASSIGGPAMNTEAFF.

The chain joins TRBV7-8 to TRBJ1-4, with D tentatively TRBD1 (5 bases). The CDR3 runs 15 residues. Trimming took off 0 bases at V and 10 bases at J, with 15 bases between the two ends. The germline CDR1 and CDR2 sequences are SGHVS and FQNEAQ. The CDR3 spells CASSLARRAGGKLFF. The CDR3 nucleotides read TGTGCCAGCAGCTTAGCCCGCCGAGCCGGGGGAAAACTGTTTTTT.

The chain is built from TRBV5-6 and TRBJ2-7; no definite D call. The CDR3 totals 12 residues. Trimming cost V 6 bases and J 4 bases, with 11 bases left between them. Germline V gives CDR1 SGHDT, CDR2 YYEEEE. The CDR3 coding sequence is TGTGCCAGCAATAGAGGCGGATACGAGCAGTACTTC. The encoded protein is CASNRGGYEQYF. The whole variable domain, remainder taken from reference TRBV5-6 and TRBJ2-7, is DAGVTQSPTHLIKTRGQQVTLRCSPKSGHDTVSWYQQALGQGPQFIFQYYEEEERQRGNFPDRFSGHQFPNYSSELNVNALLLGDSALYLCASNRGGYEQYFGPGTRLTVT.

The chain links TRBV7-9 to TRBJ1-2; possible D gene TRBD1, 6 bases. Trimming pared 2 bases from V and 0 bases from J, leaving 7 bases between. Germline values: CDR1 SEHNR, CDR2 FQNEAQ (reference sequence). The CDR3 is made up of 14 amino acids. This chain's CDR3 is CASSLPGANYGYTF. CDR3 in DNA: TGTGCCAGCAGCTTACCAGGGGCTAACTATGGCTACACCTTC.

Turning to this clone: The same CDR3 arises from other DNA sequences in this sample as well. This chain uses TRBV5-1 with TRBJ2-7, with no clear D. The germline gives CDR1 SGHRS, CDR2 YFSETQ. V was clipped by 0 bases and J by 3 bases, with 7 bases between them. CDR3 length: 13 residues. CDR3 bases: TGCGCCAGCAGCTTGGCCTCGAGCTACGAGCAGTACTTC. This codes for CASSLASSYEQYF.

The chain recombines TRBV6-1 with TRBJ2-3, with D perhaps matching TRBD1 (6 bases). Germline CDR1 is MNHNS and CDR2 is SASEGT. V gave up 1 base and J gave up 3 bases, with 23 bases separating them. The CDR3 length is 19 residues. CDR3 in amino acids: CASSEDRAGAARWTDTQYF. DNA of the CDR3: TGTGCCAGCAGTGAAGACAGGGCAGGGGCCGCCCGCTGGACAGATACGCAGTATTTT.

V and J are TRBV5-3 and TRBJ2-5; tentatively, D is TRBD1 (6 bases). TRBV5-3 is an open reading frame, and its role is uncertain. The CDR3 contains 15 residues. V was trimmed by 1 base and J by 3 bases, leaving 13 bases between them. The CDR3 reads CARSLIGGHEETQYF. CDR3 nucleotide sequence: TGTGCCAGAAGCTTGATTGGGGGACACGAAGAGACCCAGTACTTC.

The V and J genes are TRBV9 and TRBJ1-1; D remains ambiguous. CDR3 size: 12 residues. The V and J ends lost 0 bases and 11 bases respectively, with 11 bases between them. Germline V gene sequence: CDR1 SGDLS, CDR2 YYNGEE. The CDR3 nucleotides read TGTGCCAGCAGCGTAGATGGAGGGCCGGCTTTCTTT. It encodes CASSVDGGPAFF.

This chain joins TRBV5-4 and TRBJ1-1; tentative D call: TRBD1 (5 bases). The CDR3 loop spans 17 amino acids. Per germline, CDR1 SGHNT and CDR2 YYREEE (reference sequence). Trimming took 4 bases from V and 2 from J, leaving 21 bases between them. The CDR3: CASSPLGRGLANTEAFF. CDR3 DNA sequence: TGTGCCAGCAGCCCGCTGGGGAGGGGCCTTGCCAACACTGAAGCTTTCTTT.

As concerns this clone: The junction does not match germline at one end; this may be a read error. J is TRBJ1-2 and V is TRBV7-9; the D is unclear. The CDR3 spans 14 residues. From germline, CDR1 is SEHNR and CDR2 FQNEAQ (reference sequence). The CDR3 region is CSSSLPGTNYGYTF. The CDR3 DNA sequence: TGTTCCAGCAGCTTGCCGGGAACCAACTATGGCTACACCTTC. The full variable domain, in which reference TRBV7-9 and TRBJ1-2 provide the parts outside the CDR3, is DTGVSQNPRHKITKRGQNVTFRCDPISEHNRLYWYRQTLGQGPEFLTYFQNEAQLEKSRLLSDRFSAERPKGSFSTLEIQRTEQGDSAMYLCSSSLPGTNYGYTFGSGTRLTVV.

This clone came up once. The rearrangement links TRBV6-1 to TRBJ2-7; unclear D gene. This CDR3 contains 12 residues. The germline V and J ends were trimmed by 0 bases and 5 bases, with 5 bases remaining between them. CDR1 and CDR2 from the germline V gene are MNHNS and SASEGT. CDR3 coding DNA: TGTGCCAGCAGTGAAGCGGGCAACGAGCAGTACTTC. It is translated as CASSEAGNEQYF.

The V call is TRBV9, the J call TRBJ2-3; possibly TRBD1 for D (6 bases). V was clipped by 4 bases and J by 0 bases, with 12 bases between them. Germline values: CDR1 SGDLS, CDR2 YYNGEE. The CDR3 totals 15 residues. The CDR3 coding sequence is TGTGCCAGCAGCATAAACAGGGAGAGCACAGATACGCAGTATTTT. Translated: CASSINRESTDTQYF.

The DNA of the CDR3 is TGTGCCAGCAAACGCGGGGGGGAAACTGAAGCTTTCTTT. This codes for CASKRGGETEAFF. The chain joins TRBV25-1 to TRBJ1-1; D perhaps matches TRBD1 (5 bases). The germline V gene encodes CDR1 MGHDK and CDR2 SYGVNS. This CDR3 is 13 amino acids long. Trimming shortened V by 7 bases and J by 5 bases, and 14 bases separated the two germline ends. The full variable domain, completed using reference TRBV25-1 and TRBJ1-1, is EADIYQTPRYLVIGTGKKITLECSQTMGHDKMYWYQQDPGMELHLIHYSYGVNSTEKGDLSSESTVSRIRTEHFPLTLESARPSHTSQYLCASKRGGETEAFFGQGTRLTVV.

The chain uses TRBV5-1 and TRBJ2-1; 10 positions match TRBD2. The length of the CDR3 is 16 residues. J lost 9 bases, V lost 4 bases, and 13 bases had no gene match. CDR1 and CDR2 from the germline V gene are SGHRS and YFSETQ. The CDR3 DNA sequence: TGCGCCAGCAGCCCGAACAAAAGCGGGAGGGCCGGTGAGCAGTTCTTC. This sequence encodes CASSPNKSGRAGEQFF.

The V and J genes are TRBV7-2 and TRBJ2-4; D may be TRBD1 (7 bases). The CDR3 is 15 residues long. The V gene's germline CDR1 is SGHTA and CDR2 FQGNSA. V was trimmed by 5 bases and J by 6 bases, leaving 17 bases between them. The CDR3 reads CASSPQGGWGNIQYF. The CDR3 DNA follows: TGTGCCAGCAGCCCCCAGGGGGGCTGGGGAAACATTCAGTACTTC.

The genes are TRBV5-1 and TRBJ2-3; TRBD2 matches at 7 bases. This CDR3 is 20 amino acids long. The ends lost 0 bases at V and 8 bases at J; junction bases unmatched: 24. The germline CDR1 and CDR2 sequences are SGHRS and YFSETQ. This CDR3 is CASSLAESGASLHTGGTQYF. The CDR3 nucleotides read TGCGCCAGCAGCTTGGCGGAGAGCGGGGCCTCCCTCCACACAGGTGGTACGCAGTATTTT.

The chain recombines TRBV4-1 with TRBJ1-1; TRBD1 might be the D (6 bases). Germline V gene lookup returns CDR1 MGHRA and CDR2 YSYEKL. Trimming pared 1 base from V and 2 bases from J, leaving 14 bases between. This CDR3 region has 16 residues. CDR3 residues: CASSQVGGGGNTEAFF. CDR3 nucleotide sequence: TGCGCCAGCAGCCAAGTCGGGGGGGGCGGAAACACTGAAGCTTTCTTT.

The V and J genes are TRBV27 and TRBJ1-1; a possible D gene is TRBD1 (5 bases). Germline CDR1 MNHEY, CDR2 SMNVEV (reference sequence). Trimming took 3 bases from V and 0 from J, leaving 11 bases between them. The CDR3 sequence is 15 residues long. CDR3 sequence (DNA): TGTGCCAGCAGTTTCTTTGGGGGGGTGAACACTGAAGCTTTCTTT. Its translation: CASSFFGGVNTEAFF.